The source of this TCR beta chain is a study of neurological immune-mediated disorders. This clonotype was detected ten times or more. TCRdb fed the 5' RACE reads into MiXCR, producing one record per CDR3 protein. The sample includes approximately 80,000 distinct CDR3 sequences, 4.3% seen only once; the top ten take less than 7.5%. The trim removed 5 bases at V and 0 bases at J, leaving 5 bases unmatched. This CDR3 region has 16 residues. Time point of the sample: longitudinal time-point 3. PBMCs stored at -80 C, 2 million in total, were the source of the unsorted libraries. The sequencing input was PBMCs. The clonotype comes from an older woman with multiple sclerosis. The V gene is TRBV12-3 or TRBV12-4, the J gene TRBJ2-4; 9 positions agree with TRBD1. The CDR3 sequence: CASSQTGGLAKNIQYF. CDR3 coding DNA: TGTGCCAGCAGTCAGACAGGGGGTCTAGCCAAAAACATTCAGTACTTC.